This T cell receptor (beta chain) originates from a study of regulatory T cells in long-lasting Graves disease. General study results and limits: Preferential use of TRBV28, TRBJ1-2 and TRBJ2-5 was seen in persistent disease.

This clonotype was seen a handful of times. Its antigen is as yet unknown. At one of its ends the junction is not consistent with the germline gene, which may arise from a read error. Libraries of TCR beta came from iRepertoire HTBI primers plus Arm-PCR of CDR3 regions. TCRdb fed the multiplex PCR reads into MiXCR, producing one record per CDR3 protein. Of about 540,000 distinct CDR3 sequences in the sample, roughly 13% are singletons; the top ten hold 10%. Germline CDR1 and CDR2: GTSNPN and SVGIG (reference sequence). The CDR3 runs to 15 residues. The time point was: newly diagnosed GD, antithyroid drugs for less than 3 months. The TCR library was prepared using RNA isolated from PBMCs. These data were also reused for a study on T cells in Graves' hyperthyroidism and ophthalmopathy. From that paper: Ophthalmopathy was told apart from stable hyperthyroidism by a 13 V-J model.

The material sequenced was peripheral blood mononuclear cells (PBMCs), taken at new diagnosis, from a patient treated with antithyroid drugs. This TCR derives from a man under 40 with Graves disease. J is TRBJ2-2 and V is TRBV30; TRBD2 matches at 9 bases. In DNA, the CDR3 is TGTGCCCGGAGTTTTAGCGGGAGTATCCCCGGGGAGCTGTTTTTT. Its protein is CARSFSGSIPGELFF.